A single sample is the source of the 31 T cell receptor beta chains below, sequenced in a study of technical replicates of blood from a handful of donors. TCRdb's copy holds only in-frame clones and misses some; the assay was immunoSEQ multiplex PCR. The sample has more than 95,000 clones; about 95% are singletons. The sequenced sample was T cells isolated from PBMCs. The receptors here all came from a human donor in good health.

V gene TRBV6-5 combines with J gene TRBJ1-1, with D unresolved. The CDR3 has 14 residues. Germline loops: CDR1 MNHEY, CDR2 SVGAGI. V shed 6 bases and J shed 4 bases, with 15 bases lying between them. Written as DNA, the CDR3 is TGTGCCAGCAGCCGAGCTACGAGAGGCACTGAAGCTTTCTTT. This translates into CASSRATRGTEAFF.

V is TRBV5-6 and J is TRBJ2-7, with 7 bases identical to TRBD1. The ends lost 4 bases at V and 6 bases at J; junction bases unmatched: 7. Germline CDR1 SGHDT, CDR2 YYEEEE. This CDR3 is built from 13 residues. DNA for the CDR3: TGTGCCAGCAGCCAAAATACAGGGGCCGAGCAGTACTTC. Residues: CASSQNTGAEQYF.

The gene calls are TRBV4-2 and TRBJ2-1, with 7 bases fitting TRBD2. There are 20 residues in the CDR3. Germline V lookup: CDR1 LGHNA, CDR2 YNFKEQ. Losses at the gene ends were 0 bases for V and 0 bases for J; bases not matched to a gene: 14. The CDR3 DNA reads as TGTGCCAGCAGCCAAGATCGGGCTAGCGGCACGGCACACTCCTACAATGAGCAGTTCTTC. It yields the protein CASSQDRASGTAHSYNEQFF.

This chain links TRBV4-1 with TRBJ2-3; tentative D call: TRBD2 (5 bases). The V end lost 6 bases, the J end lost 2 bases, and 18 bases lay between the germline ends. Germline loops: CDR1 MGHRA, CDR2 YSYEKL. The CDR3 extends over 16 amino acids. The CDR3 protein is CASRPGFLSHTDTQYF. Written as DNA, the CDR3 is TGCGCCAGCAGACCGGGGTTCCTTTCCCACACAGATACGCAGTATTTT.

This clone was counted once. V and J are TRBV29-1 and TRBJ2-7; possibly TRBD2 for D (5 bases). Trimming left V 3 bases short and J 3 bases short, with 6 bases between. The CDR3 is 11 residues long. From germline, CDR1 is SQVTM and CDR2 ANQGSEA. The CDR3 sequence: CSVDAGYEQYF. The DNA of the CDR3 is TGCAGCGTTGATGCGGGCTACGAGCAGTACTTC.

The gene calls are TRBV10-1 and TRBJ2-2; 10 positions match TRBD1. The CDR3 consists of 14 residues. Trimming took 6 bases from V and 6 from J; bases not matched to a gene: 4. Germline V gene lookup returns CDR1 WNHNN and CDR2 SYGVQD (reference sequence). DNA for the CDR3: TGCGCCAGCAGCGGGACAGGGGACCCCGGGGAGCTGTTTTTT. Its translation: CASSGTGDPGELFF.

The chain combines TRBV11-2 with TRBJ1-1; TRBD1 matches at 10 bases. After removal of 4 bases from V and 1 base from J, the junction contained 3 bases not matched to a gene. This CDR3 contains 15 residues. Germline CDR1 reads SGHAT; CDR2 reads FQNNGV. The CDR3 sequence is CASSYRDRGNTEAFF. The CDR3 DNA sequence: TGTGCCAGCAGCTACCGGGACAGGGGGAACACTGAAGCTTTCTTT.

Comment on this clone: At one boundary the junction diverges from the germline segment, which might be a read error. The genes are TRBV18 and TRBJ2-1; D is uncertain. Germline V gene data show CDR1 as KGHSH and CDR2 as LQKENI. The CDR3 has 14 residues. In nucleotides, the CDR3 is TGTGCCAGCTCCCCACGCAGCGACTACAATGAGCAGTTCTTC. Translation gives CASSPRSDYNEQFF.

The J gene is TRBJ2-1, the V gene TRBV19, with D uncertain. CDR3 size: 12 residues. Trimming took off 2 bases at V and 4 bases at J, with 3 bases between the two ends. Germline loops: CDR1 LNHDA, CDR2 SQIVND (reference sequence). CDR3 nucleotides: TGTGCCAGTAGTATACAGTACAATGAGCAGTTCTTC. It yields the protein CASSIQYNEQFF.

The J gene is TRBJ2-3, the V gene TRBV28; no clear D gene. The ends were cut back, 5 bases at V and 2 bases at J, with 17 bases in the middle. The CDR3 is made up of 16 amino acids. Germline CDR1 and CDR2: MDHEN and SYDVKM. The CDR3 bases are TGTGCCAGCAGTCGACCCCCTGGGCAGCTCACAGATACGCAGTATTTT. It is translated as CASSRPPGQLTDTQYF.

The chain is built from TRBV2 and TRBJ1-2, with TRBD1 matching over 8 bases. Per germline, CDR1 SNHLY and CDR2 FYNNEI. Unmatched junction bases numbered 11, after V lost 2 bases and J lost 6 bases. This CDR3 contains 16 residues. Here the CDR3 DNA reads TGTGCCAGCAGTGAACAAAGGGACAGGAGTTTAGATGGCTACACCTTC. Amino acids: CASSEQRDRSLDGYTF.

The CDR3: CAISEVGLVYNEQFF. The CDR3 DNA follows: TGTGCCATCAGCGAAGTCGGGTTGGTTTACAATGAGCAGTTCTTC. The chain recombines TRBV10-3 with TRBJ2-1; D is unclear. This CDR3 spans 15 amino acids. V was trimmed by 6 bases and J by 4 bases, leaving 16 bases between them. Germline assignment: CDR1 ENHRY and CDR2 SYGVKD.

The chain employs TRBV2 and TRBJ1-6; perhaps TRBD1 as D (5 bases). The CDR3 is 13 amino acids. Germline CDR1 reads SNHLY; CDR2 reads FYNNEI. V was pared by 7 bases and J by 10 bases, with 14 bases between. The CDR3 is CASTGGVRSPLHF. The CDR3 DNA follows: TGTGCCAGCACGGGGGGGGTGAGGTCACCCCTCCACTTT.

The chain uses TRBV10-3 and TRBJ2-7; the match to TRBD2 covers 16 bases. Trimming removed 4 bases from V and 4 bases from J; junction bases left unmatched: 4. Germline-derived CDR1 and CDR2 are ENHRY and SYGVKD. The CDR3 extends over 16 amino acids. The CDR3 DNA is TGTGCCATCAGTGGGGGACTAGCGGGAGGGTTATACGAGCAGTACTTC. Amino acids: CAISGGLAGGLYEQYF.

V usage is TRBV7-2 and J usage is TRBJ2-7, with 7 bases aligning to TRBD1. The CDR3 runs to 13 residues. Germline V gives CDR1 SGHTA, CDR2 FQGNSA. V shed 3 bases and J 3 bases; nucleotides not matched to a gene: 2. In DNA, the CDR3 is TGTGCCAGCAGCTTGGGACAGATCTACGAGCAGTACTTC. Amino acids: CASSLGQIYEQYF.

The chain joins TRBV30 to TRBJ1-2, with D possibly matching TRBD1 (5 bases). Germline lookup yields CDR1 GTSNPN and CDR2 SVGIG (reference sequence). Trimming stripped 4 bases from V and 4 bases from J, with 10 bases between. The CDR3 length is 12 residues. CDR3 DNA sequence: TGTGCCTGGACGGTGGGGGGCTATGGCTACACCTTC. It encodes CAWTVGGYGYTF.

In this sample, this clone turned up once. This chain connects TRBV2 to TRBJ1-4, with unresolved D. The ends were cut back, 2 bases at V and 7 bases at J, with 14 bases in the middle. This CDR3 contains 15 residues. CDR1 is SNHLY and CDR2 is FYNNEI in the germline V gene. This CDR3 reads CASSERGGIGEKLFF. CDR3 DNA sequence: TGTGCCAGCAGTGAACGAGGAGGAATCGGTGAAAAACTGTTTTTT.

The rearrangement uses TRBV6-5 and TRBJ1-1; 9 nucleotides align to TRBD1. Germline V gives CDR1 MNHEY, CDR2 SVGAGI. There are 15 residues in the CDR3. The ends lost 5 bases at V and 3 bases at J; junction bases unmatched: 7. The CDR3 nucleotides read TGTGCCAGCAGTACAGGGGGCCTTGACTACACTGAAGCTTTCTTT. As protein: CASSTGGLDYTEAFF.

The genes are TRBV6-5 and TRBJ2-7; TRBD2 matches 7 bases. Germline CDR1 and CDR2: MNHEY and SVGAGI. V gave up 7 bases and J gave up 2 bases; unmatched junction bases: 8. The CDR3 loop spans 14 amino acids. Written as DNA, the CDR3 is TGTGCCAGCAAAGAAGAAGCGGGGACCTACGAGCAGTACTTC. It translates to CASKEEAGTYEQYF.

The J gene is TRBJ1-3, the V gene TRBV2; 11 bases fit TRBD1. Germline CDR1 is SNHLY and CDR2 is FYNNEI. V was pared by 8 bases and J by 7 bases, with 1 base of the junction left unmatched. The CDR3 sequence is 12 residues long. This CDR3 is CASGDRGNTIYF. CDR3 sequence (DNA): TGTGCCAGCGGGGACAGGGGGAACACCATATATTTT.

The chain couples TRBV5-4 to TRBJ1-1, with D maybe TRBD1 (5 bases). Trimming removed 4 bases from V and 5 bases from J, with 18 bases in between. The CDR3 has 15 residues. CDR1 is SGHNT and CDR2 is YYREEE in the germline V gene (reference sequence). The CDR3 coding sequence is TGTGCCAGCAGCGAATCTGGCAGGGTGGGGACTGAAGCTTTCTTT. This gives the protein CASSESGRVGTEAFF.

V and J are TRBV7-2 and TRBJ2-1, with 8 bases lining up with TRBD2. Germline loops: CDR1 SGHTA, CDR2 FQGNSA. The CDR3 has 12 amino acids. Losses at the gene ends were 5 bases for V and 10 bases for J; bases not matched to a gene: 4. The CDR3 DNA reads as TGTGCCAGCAGCGCCAGACTAGCGGAGCAGTTCTTC. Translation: CASSARLAEQFF.

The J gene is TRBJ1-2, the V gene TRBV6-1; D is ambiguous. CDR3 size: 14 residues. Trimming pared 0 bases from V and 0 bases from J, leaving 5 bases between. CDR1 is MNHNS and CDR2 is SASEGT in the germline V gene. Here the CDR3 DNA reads TGTGCCAGCAGTGAAGCAAGAGCTAACTATGGCTACACCTTC. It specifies CASSEARANYGYTF.

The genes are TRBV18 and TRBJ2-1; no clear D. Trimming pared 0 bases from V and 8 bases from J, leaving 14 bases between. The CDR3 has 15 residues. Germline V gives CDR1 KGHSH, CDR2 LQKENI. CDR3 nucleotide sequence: TGTGCCAGCTCACCACCTAGCTCAGTTGTCTATGAGCAGTTCTTC. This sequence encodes CASSPPSSVVYEQFF.

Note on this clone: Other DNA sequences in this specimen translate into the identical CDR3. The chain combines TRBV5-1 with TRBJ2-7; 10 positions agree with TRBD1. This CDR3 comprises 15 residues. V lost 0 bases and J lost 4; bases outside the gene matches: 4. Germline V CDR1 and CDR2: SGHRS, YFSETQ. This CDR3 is CASSLAPGQGYEQYF. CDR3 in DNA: TGCGCCAGCAGCTTGGCTCCGGGACAGGGGTACGAGCAGTACTTC.

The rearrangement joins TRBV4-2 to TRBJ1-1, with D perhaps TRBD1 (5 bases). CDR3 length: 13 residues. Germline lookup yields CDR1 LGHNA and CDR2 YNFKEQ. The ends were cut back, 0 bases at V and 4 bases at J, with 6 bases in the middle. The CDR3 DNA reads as TGTGCCAGCAGCCAAGAGGACACCACTGAAGCTTTCTTT. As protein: CASSQEDTTEAFF.

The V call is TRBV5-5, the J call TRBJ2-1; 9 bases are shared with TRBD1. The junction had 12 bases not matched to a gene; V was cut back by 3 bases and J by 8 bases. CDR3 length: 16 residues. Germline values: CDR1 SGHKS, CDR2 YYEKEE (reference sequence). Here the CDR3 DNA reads TGTGCCAGCAGCTCATTACCGGGACAGGGAACCGATGAGCAGTTCTTC. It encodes CASSSLPGQGTDEQFF.

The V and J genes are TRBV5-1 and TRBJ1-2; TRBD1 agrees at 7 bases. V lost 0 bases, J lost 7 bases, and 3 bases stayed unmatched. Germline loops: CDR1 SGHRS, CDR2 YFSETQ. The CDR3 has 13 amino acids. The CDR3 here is CASSLETGTGYTF. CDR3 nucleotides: TGCGCCAGCAGCTTGGAGACAGGGACTGGCTACACCTTC. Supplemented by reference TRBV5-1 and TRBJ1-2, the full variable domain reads KAGVTQTPRYLIKTRGQQVTLSCSPISGHRSVSWYQQTPGQGLQFLFEYFSETQRNKGNFPGRFSGRQFSNSRSEMNVSTLELGDSALYLCASSLETGTGYTFGSGTRLTVV.

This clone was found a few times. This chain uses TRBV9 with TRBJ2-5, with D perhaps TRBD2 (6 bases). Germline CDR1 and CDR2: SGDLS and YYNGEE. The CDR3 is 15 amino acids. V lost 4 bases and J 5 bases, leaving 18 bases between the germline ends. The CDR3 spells CASSSRGLSGETQYF. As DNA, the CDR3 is TGTGCCAGCAGCTCAAGGGGACTCTCAGGGGAGACCCAGTACTTC.

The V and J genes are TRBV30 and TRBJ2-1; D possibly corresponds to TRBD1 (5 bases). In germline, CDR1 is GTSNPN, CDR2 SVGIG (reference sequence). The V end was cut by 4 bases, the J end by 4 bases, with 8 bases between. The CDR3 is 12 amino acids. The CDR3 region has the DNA TGTGCCTGGACGACAGCTTACAATGAGCAGTTCTTC. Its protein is CAWTTAYNEQFF.

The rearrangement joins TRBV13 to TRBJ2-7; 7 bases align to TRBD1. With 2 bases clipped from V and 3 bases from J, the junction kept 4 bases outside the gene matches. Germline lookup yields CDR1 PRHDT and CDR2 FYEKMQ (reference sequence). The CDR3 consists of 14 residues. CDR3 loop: CASSLNHRGYEQYF. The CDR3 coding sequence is TGTGCCAGCAGCTTAAACCACAGGGGCTACGAGCAGTACTTC.